These 31 T cell receptor beta chains were all obtained from the same sample, sequenced in a study of cytomegalovirus exposure and HLA in healthy donors. The PCR was carried out with 60 Vbeta primers and 13 Jbeta primers. The table came from immunoSEQ multiplex PCR; TCRdb's copy has only in-frame clones and leaves some out. The data hold under 250,000 clones, with roughly four fifths observed a single time. Material: PBMCs. The receptors come from a woman aged 55-75 years in good health and CMV-seropositive.

V is TRBV28 and J is TRBJ1-1, with TRBD1 as a possible D gene (5 bases). Germline loops: CDR1 MDHEN, CDR2 SYDVKM. The ends were cut back, 7 bases at V and 1 base at J, with 16 bases in the middle. This CDR3 is 15 amino acids long. The CDR3 DNA sequence: TGTGCCAGCATCACTTGGGGGGTTGGGAACACTGAAGCTTTCTTT. Translating gives CASITWGVGNTEAFF.

The chain couples TRBV5-1 to TRBJ2-7; D is undetermined. Deletions cut 5 bases from V and 4 bases from J, with 13 bases between. This CDR3 region has 13 residues. Germline-derived CDR1 and CDR2 are SGHRS and YFSETQ. DNA for the CDR3: TGCGCCAGCAGGGCCAGTTCAATTTACGAGCAGTACTTC. Protein product: CASRASSIYEQYF.

The rearrangement joins TRBV7-9 to TRBJ2-2; D possibly corresponds to TRBD1 (6 bases). V was pared by 3 bases and J by 1 base, with 12 bases between. From germline, CDR1 is SEHNR and CDR2 FQNEAQ (reference sequence). The length of the CDR3 is 16 residues. The CDR3 is CASSFGQSMNTGELFF. The CDR3, as DNA: TGTGCCAGCAGCTTTGGACAGAGTATGAACACCGGGGAGCTGTTTTTT. The variable domain in full, completed from reference TRBV7-9 and TRBJ2-2, reads DTGVSQNPRHKITKRGQNVTFRCDPISEHNRLYWYRQTLGQGPEFLTYFQNEAQLEKSRLLSDRFSAERPKGSFSTLEIQRTEQGDSAMYLCASSFGQSMNTGELFFGEGSRLTVL.

The chain carries TRBV19 and TRBJ1-1; 9 nucleotides agree with TRBD1. This CDR3 is 16 amino acids long. With 0 bases clipped from V and 4 bases from J, the junction kept 6 bases outside the gene matches. The V gene's germline CDR1 is LNHDA and CDR2 SQIVND (reference sequence). As DNA, the CDR3 is TGTGCCAGTAGTATAGACCGGGACAGGGATGGCACTGAAGCTTTCTTT. As protein: CASSIDRDRDGTEAFF.

A single count supports this clone. The chain joins TRBV19 to TRBJ2-1, with D possibly TRBD2 on 6 matching bases. CDR1 LNHDA and CDR2 SQIVND come from the germline V gene (reference sequence). V lost 5 bases and J 7 bases, leaving 15 bases between the germline ends. This CDR3 region has 14 residues. DNA for the CDR3: TGTGCCAGTAGTCCCGGGCCTGGAGGGAATGAGCAGTTCTTC. Protein sequence: CASSPGPGGNEQFF. The whole variable domain, remainder taken from reference TRBV19 and TRBJ2-1, is DGGITQSPKYLFRKEGQNVTLSCEQNLNHDAMYWYRQDPGQGLRLIYYSQIVNDFQKGDIAEGYSVSREKKESFPLTVTSAQKNPTAFYLCASSPGPGGNEQFFGPGTRLTVL.

The V call is TRBV5-5, the J call TRBJ1-5; D perhaps matches TRBD1 (6 bases). CDR1 SGHKS and CDR2 YYEKEE come from the germline V gene (reference sequence). V was trimmed by 4 bases and J by 6 bases, leaving 11 bases between them. The CDR3 totals 13 residues. The CDR3 here is CASSRQAGQPQHF. CDR3 coding DNA: TGTGCCAGCAGCCGACAGGCAGGTCAGCCCCAGCATTTT.

This clone was seen a few times. The chain links TRBV5-1 to TRBJ2-7, with 7 nucleotides matching TRBD2. The J segment lost 5 bases and the V segment lost 4 bases, leaving 12 bases of the junction unmatched. This CDR3 spans 15 amino acids. The germline gives CDR1 SGHRS, CDR2 YFSETQ. The CDR3 loop is CASSASGLVLNEQYF. DNA for the CDR3: TGCGCCAGCAGCGCGAGCGGACTAGTTTTGAACGAGCAGTACTTC.

The chain employs TRBV5-1 and TRBJ2-1; D unresolved. This CDR3 is 13 amino acids long. Germline CDR1 reads SGHRS; CDR2 reads YFSETQ. V lost 0 bases to trimming and J lost 8 bases, with 9 bases between them. The CDR3 DNA follows: TGCGCCAGCAGCTTGGGTAGTAGCTATGAGCAGTTCTTC. Its protein product is CASSLGSSYEQFF.

This chain joins TRBV30 and TRBJ1-2, with 10 bases lining up with TRBD1. From germline, CDR1 is GTSNPN and CDR2 SVGIG (reference sequence). The V and J ends lost 1 base and 7 bases, in that order; junction bases with no gene match: 3. This CDR3 contains 13 residues. This chain's CDR3 is CAWSGQGAGGYTF. Here the CDR3 DNA reads TGTGCCTGGAGTGGACAGGGGGCTGGTGGCTACACCTTC. Complete variable domain (other parts from reference TRBV30 and TRBJ1-2): SQTIHQWPATLVQPVGSPLSLECTVEGTSNPNLYWYRQAAGRGLQLLFYSVGIGQISSEVPQNLSASRPQDRQFILSSKKLLLSDSGFYLCAWSGQGAGGYTFGSGTRLTVV.

V is TRBV5-4 and J is TRBJ1-1, with D perhaps matching TRBD1 (6 bases). V was clipped by 2 bases and J by 4 bases, with 9 bases between them. The CDR3 has 13 amino acids. In germline, CDR1 is SGHNT, CDR2 YYREEE (reference sequence). The CDR3 sequence is CASSFTGSTEAFF. CDR3 sequence (DNA): TGTGCCAGCAGCTTTACAGGGAGCACTGAAGCTTTCTTT. Full variable domain (remainder filled in from reference TRBV5-4 and TRBJ1-1): ETGVTQSPTHLIKTRGQQVTLRCSSQSGHNTVSWYQQALGQGPQFIFQYYREEENGRGNFPPRFSGLQFPNYSSELNVNALELDDSALYLCASSFTGSTEAFFGQGTRLTVV.

The chain recombines TRBV7-9 with TRBJ1-1, with a tentative D call TRBD1 (6 bases). Germline CDR1 reads SEHNR; CDR2 reads FQNEAQ (reference sequence). CDR3 length: 17 amino acids. Trimming removed 3 bases at V and 1 base at J, with 18 bases between. CDR3 region: CASSFTPRGIPNTEAFF. DNA of the CDR3: TGTGCCAGCAGCTTTACCCCCAGGGGAATACCGAACACTGAAGCTTTCTTT.

This rearrangement joins TRBV6-5 to TRBJ1-3, with a possible D match to TRBD1 (5 bases). V shed 5 bases and J shed 1 base, with 6 bases lying between them. The germline V gene has CDR1 MNHEY and CDR2 SVGAGI. The CDR3 has 13 amino acids. CDR3 residues: CASSTGSGNTIYF. The CDR3 DNA follows: TGTGCCAGCAGTACAGGATCTGGAAACACCATATATTTT.

The chain uses TRBV2 and TRBJ2-1, with 7 bases identical to TRBD2. V gave up 8 bases and J gave up 4 bases; unmatched junction bases: 5. CDR3 length: 13 amino acids. From germline, CDR1 is SNHLY and CDR2 FYNNEI. CDR3 sequence (DNA): TGTGCCAGCGCCCGGGGAGGGTACAATGAGCAGTTCTTC. Its protein product is CASARGGYNEQFF.

A word on this clone: Germline is not matched at one junction end, which may reflect a read error. CDR3 DNA sequence: TGCGGCGTTGCCGAGTCCTACAATGAGCAGTTCTTC. The encoded protein is CGVAESYNEQFF. This sequence joins TRBV29-1 and TRBJ2-1; D gene uncertain. This CDR3 region has 12 residues. Germline CDR1 SQVTM, CDR2 ANQGSEA.

The chain uses TRBV19 and TRBJ1-2; 7 nucleotides match TRBD1. From germline, CDR1 is LNHDA and CDR2 SQIVND (reference sequence). V dropped 5 bases and J dropped 4; count of bases not matched to a gene: 10. The CDR3 is 15 amino acids. The DNA of the CDR3 is TGTGCCAGTAGTCAAACCCGACAGGGTCTCTATGGCTACACCTTC. Translated: CASSQTRQGLYGYTF.

Of note for this clone: This CDR3 is also generated by other DNA sequences in the sample. V gene TRBV28 combines with J gene TRBJ1-2; 7 bases agree with TRBD1. With V trimmed by 3 bases and J by 4 bases, 5 bases remained unmatched. This CDR3 is 14 amino acids long. Germline assignment: CDR1 MDHEN and CDR2 SYDVKM. As DNA, the CDR3 is TGTGCCAGCAGTTTTTGGGACAGCGGCTATGGCTACACCTTC. The encoded protein is CASSFWDSGYGYTF.

The chain carries TRBV7-3 and TRBJ2-1; D possibly corresponds to TRBD1 (5 bases). The V and J ends lost 7 bases and 7 bases respectively, with 11 bases between them. Germline values: CDR1 SGHTA, CDR2 FQGTGA. The CDR3 consists of 12 residues. As DNA, the CDR3 is TGTGCCAGCATCCTGGGGCGTAATGAGCAGTTCTTC. Its translation: CASILGRNEQFF.

A remark on this clone: The junction departs from germline at one end; a sequencing error may be responsible. The chain joins TRBV4-1 to TRBJ1-3; no reliable D call. The germline V gene encodes CDR1 MGHRA and CDR2 YSYEKL. The CDR3 has 16 amino acids. CDR3 sequence (DNA): TGCGCCAGCAGCCAAGGAAGAATTAGCTCTGGAAACGCCATATATTTT. This encodes CASSQGRISSGNAIYF.

This chain connects TRBV11-3 to TRBJ2-2; 9 bases line up with TRBD2. The trim removed 4 bases at V and 6 bases at J, leaving 9 bases unmatched. The length of the CDR3 is 16 residues. CDR1 is SGHNT and CDR2 is YENEEA in the germline V gene. CDR3 sequence reads: CASSSRLAVGPGELFF. In DNA, the CDR3 is TGTGCCAGCAGCTCGAGACTAGCGGTGGGGCCCGGGGAGCTGTTTTTT.

V is TRBV5-6 and J is TRBJ2-3, with a weak D call TRBD1 (5 bases). Germline V gene data show CDR1 as SGHDT and CDR2 as YYEEEE. V lost 0 bases and J lost 2, with 7 bases in between. The CDR3 contains 14 residues. The CDR3 region is CASSLGQNTDTQYF. The DNA of the CDR3 is TGTGCCAGCAGCTTGGGACAGAACACAGATACGCAGTATTTT.

In this sample, this clone turned up a few times. The rearrangement links TRBV5-1 to TRBJ1-4, with D perhaps matching TRBD1 (5 bases). Germline V gives CDR1 SGHRS, CDR2 YFSETQ. Deletions cut 0 bases from V and 6 bases from J, with 9 bases between. The length of the CDR3 is 14 residues. In DNA form, the CDR3 reads TGCGCCAGCAGCTTGGGGCAGGGCGATGAAAAACTGTTTTTT. It is translated as CASSLGQGDEKLFF.

This rearrangement joins TRBV6-6 to TRBJ2-7, with 9 nucleotides matching TRBD2. CDR1 and CDR2 from the germline V gene are MNHNY and SVGAGI (reference sequence). The CDR3 extends over 14 amino acids. Unmatched junction bases numbered 3, after V lost 5 bases and J lost 1 base. The CDR3 bases are TGTGCCAGCAGTCCTAGCGGGGCTTCCTACGAGCAGTACTTC. Translated, it gives CASSPSGASYEQYF.

This chain uses TRBV6-5 with TRBJ2-2; TRBD1 matches 7 bases. CDR1 MNHEY and CDR2 SVGAGI come from the germline V gene. The CDR3 extends over 15 amino acids. The V segment lost 6 bases and the J segment 1 base; nucleotides outside the gene matches: 5. CDR3 DNA: TGTGCCAGCAGGGTACAGGGGAAGAACACCGGGGAGCTGTTTTTT. Encoded protein: CASRVQGKNTGELFF.

The chain combines TRBV7-3 with TRBJ2-3; 14 bases line up with TRBD2. The CDR3 has 19 residues. V shed 4 bases and J 3 bases; nucleotides not matched to a gene: 12. CDR1 SGHTA and CDR2 FQGTGA come from the germline V gene. In nucleotides, the CDR3 is TGTGCCAGCAGCTCGACGACTAGCGGGAGGGCTCCAAGAACAGATACGCAGTATTTT. Translating gives CASSSTTSGRAPRTDTQYF.

The chain combines TRBV6-5 with TRBJ1-2; 8 positions agree with TRBD1. The V and J ends lost 8 bases and 0 bases, in that order; junction bases with no gene match: 5. From germline, CDR1 is MNHEY and CDR2 SVGAGI. This CDR3 comprises 14 residues. CDR3 nucleotide sequence: TGTGCCAGCCGACCAGGGGGCTCTAACTATGGCTACACCTTC. Its protein product is CASRPGGSNYGYTF.

The chain uses TRBV19 and TRBJ1-1, with D possibly being TRBD1 (5 bases). Trimming shortened V by 9 bases and J by 4 bases, and 18 bases separated the two germline ends. The V gene's germline CDR1 is LNHDA and CDR2 SQIVND (reference sequence). The CDR3 spans 14 residues. The CDR3 bases are TGTGCCAGCCAGCCTGGGGCCAGGAGCACTGAAGCTTTCTTT. This translates into CASQPGARSTEAFF.

This clone showed up just a few times. V gene TRBV7-6 combines with J gene TRBJ2-1; 10 bases line up with TRBD1. Trimming cost V 5 bases and J 4 bases; bases outside gene matches: 5. Germline assignment: CDR1 SGHVS and CDR2 FNYEAQ. The CDR3 covers 15 residues. This chain's CDR3 is CASSDDRGQYNEQFF. The CDR3 DNA is TGTGCCAGCAGCGACGACAGGGGGCAGTACAATGAGCAGTTCTTC.

The CDR3: CASSPQTLAGELYEQYF. CDR3 nucleotide sequence: TGTGCCAGCTCACCACAGACACTAGCGGGAGAGCTCTACGAGCAGTACTTC. The chain recombines TRBV18 with TRBJ2-7; TRBD2 matches at 11 bases. Germline CDR1 KGHSH, CDR2 LQKENI. CDR3 length: 17 amino acids. With 1 base clipped from V and 3 bases from J, the junction kept 8 bases outside the gene matches.

This clone showed up just once. The rearrangement joins TRBV10-3 to TRBJ2-1; D remains unclear. In germline, CDR1 is ENHRY, CDR2 SYGVKD. The CDR3 spans 15 residues. V was shortened by 0 bases and J by 6 bases, with 12 bases between the two germline ends. For the CDR3, the DNA is TGTGCCATCAGTGAGTCAGTAGTCGGTGTCAATGAGCAGTTCTTC. Translation gives CAISESVVGVNEQFF.

The V and J genes are TRBV6-6 and TRBJ1-3; maybe TRBD1 (5 bases). V was clipped by 0 bases and J by 4 bases, with 7 bases between them. Germline V lookup: CDR1 MNHNY, CDR2 SVGAGI (reference sequence). The CDR3 totals 14 residues. CDR3: CASSYSDSGNTIYF. The CDR3 DNA is TGTGCCAGCAGTTACTCAGACAGCGGAAACACCATATATTTT.

The chain combines TRBV27 with TRBJ2-7; 13 bases are a match to TRBD2. With 5 bases clipped from V and 0 bases from J, the junction kept 7 bases outside the gene matches. The CDR3 runs 17 residues. In germline, CDR1 is MNHEY, CDR2 SMNVEV (reference sequence). The CDR3 DNA follows: TGTGCCAGCAGTAGACTAGCGGGAGGCTACAGCTCCTACGAGCAGTACTTC. This codes for CASSRLAGGYSSYEQYF.